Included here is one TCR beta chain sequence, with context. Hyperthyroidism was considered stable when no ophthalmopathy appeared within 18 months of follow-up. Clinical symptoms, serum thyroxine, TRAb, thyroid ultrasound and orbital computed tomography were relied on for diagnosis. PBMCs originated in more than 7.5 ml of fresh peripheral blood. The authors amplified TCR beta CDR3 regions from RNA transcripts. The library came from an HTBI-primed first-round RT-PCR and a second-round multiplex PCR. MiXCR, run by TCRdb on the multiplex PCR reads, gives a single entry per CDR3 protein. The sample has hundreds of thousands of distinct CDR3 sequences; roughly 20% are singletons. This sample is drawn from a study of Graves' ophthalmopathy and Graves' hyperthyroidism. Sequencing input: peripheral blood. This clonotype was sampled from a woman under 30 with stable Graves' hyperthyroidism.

This chain's CDR3 is CASRPGTSGRGELFF. The CDR3, as DNA: TGTGCCAGCAGACCCGGGACTAGCGGGAGAGGGGAGCTGTTTTTT. V gene TRBV6-1 combines with J gene TRBJ2-2; 14 nucleotides agree with TRBD2. The J segment lost 8 bases and the V segment lost 6 bases, leaving 5 bases of the junction unmatched. Germline V gene lookup returns CDR1 MNHNS and CDR2 SASEGT. The CDR3 consists of 15 residues.